The 3 T cell receptor beta chains in this list originate from one sample, sequenced in a study of cytomegalovirus exposure and HLA in healthy donors. 13 Jbeta primers and 60 Vbeta primers were used for the PCR. The method was immunoSEQ multiplex PCR; TCRdb's version includes in-frame clones alone and lacks a portion of them. Among roughly 110,000 clones listed, over 65% were seen once. The sample was PBMCs. The receptors originated from a woman aged 40 to 50 in good health and CMV-seropositive.

The genes are TRBV12-2 and TRBJ1-1. TRBV12-2 is marked as a pseudogene. The CDR3 loop spans 16 amino acids. Here the CDR3 reads CASRLAGRGPDTEAFF. DNA for the CDR3: TGTGCAAGTCGCTTAGCCGGGCGGGGCCCCGACACTGAAGCTTTCTTT.

The CDR3 sequence is CASSPRGAGGRNEQFF. CDR3 nucleotides: TGTGCCAGCAGCCCCCGGGGGGCGGGGGGCCGCAATGAGCAGTTCTTC. V is TRBV7-2 and J is TRBJ2-1, with 8 positions matching TRBD2. Germline V gives CDR1 SGHTA, CDR2 FQGNSA. J gave up 6 bases and V 5 bases, and 12 bases lay outside the gene matches. The CDR3 is 16 residues long.

The chain links TRBV6-6 to TRBJ1-5; D remains ambiguous. Per the germline V gene, CDR1 is MNHNY and CDR2 is SVGAGI (reference sequence). V was pared by 0 bases and J by 12 bases, with 9 bases between. The CDR3 runs 12 residues. In nucleotides, the CDR3 is TGTGCCAGCAGTTACTCCTACGGTCTCCAGCATTTT. Translated: CASSYSYGLQHF.